This T cell receptor beta chain stems from a study of shared clonotypes between healthy human individuals. About the research overall: CD4 naive and memory got three plates each, CD8 naive two, CD8 memory one. General study findings and limits: Rarefaction analysis demonstrated incomplete sorted-subset sequencing notwithstanding large depth.

In the case of this clone: Its antigen is not identified. The sample has other DNA sequences that encode this CDR3 too.

TCRdb keeps only in-frame clones here, not all; method: immunoSEQ multiplex PCR. The data show approximately 650,000 clones, with around 95% seen just once and about 0.11% held by the top ten. Terminally differentiated effector memory CD45RA+ cells were excluded from the naive CD8 cells, which were CD45RO-negative and positively selected for CCR7. The CDR3 runs 13 residues. J gave up 4 bases and V 6 bases, and 3 bases lay outside the gene matches. Germline V gene sequence: CDR1 MDHEN, CDR2 SYDVKM. The V gene is TRBV28, the J gene TRBJ2-7, with TRBD2 identical over 10 bases. This TCR was recovered from a woman aged 25 to 45 in good health. Source material: naive CD8+ T cells sorted from blood. In DNA, the CDR3 is TGTGCCAGCAGCTCTAGCGGGAGTTACGAGCAGTACTTC. It codes for CASSSSGSYEQYF.